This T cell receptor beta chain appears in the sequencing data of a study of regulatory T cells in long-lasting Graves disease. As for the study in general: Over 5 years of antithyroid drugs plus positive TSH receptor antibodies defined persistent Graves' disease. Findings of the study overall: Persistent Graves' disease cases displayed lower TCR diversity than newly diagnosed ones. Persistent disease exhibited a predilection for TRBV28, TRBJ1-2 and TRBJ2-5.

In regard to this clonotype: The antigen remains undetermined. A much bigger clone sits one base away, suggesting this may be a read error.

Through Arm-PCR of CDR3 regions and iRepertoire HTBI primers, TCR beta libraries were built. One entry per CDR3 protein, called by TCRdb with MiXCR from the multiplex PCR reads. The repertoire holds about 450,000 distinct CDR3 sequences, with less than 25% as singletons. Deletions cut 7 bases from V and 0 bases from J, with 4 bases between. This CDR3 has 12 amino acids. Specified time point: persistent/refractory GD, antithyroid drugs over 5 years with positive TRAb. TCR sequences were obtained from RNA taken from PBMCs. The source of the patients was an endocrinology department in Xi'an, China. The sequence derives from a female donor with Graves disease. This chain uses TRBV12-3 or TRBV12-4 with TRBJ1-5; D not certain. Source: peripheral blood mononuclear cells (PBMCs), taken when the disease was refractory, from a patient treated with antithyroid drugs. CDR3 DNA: TGTGCCAGCAAACTTAGCAATCAGCCCCAGCATTTT. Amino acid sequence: CASKLSNQPQHF.